The 3 T cell receptor beta chains presented below share a single source sample, sequenced in a study of T cell responses to AZD1222 COVID-19 vaccine. The table came from immunoSEQ multiplex PCR; TCRdb's copy has only in-frame clones and leaves some out. The repertoire holds over 130,000 clones, almost 90% seen once, with approximately 1.6% in the top ten. The sequenced sample was peripheral blood, obtained 28 days after the second AZD1222 dose. Receptors were obtained from an adult who received the AZD1222 COVID-19 vaccine.

The chain employs TRBV9 and TRBJ1-6; D not certain. Trimming stripped 3 bases from V and 5 bases from J, with 12 bases between. The CDR3 spans 15 residues. Germline assignment: CDR1 SGDLS and CDR2 YYNGEE. CDR3 DNA sequence: TGTGCCAGCAGCGCCCCCGTAAGCGATAATTCACCCCTCCACTTT. Amino acid sequence: CASSAPVSDNSPLHF.

The chain recombines TRBV28 with TRBJ2-2; TRBD2 matches 9 bases. Germline values: CDR1 MDHEN, CDR2 SYDVKM. This CDR3 has 16 residues. The trim removed 6 bases at V and 7 bases at J, leaving 12 bases unmatched. CDR3 residues: CASSEGLAGKGGELFF. The CDR3 region has the DNA TGTGCCAGCAGCGAGGGGCTAGCGGGAAAGGGCGGGGAGCTGTTTTTT.

The genes are TRBV15 and TRBJ2-7, with D tentatively TRBD1 or TRBD2 (6 bases each). With 5 bases removed from V and 4 bases from J, the gap between germline ends came to 18 bases. The CDR3 contains 15 residues. CDR1 and CDR2 (germline): LNHNV, YYDKDF (reference sequence). CDR3 DNA sequence: TGTGCCACCAGCCCCCGGGGGTCAGGGGCATACGAGCAGTACTTC. Amino acid sequence: CATSPRGSGAYEQYF.